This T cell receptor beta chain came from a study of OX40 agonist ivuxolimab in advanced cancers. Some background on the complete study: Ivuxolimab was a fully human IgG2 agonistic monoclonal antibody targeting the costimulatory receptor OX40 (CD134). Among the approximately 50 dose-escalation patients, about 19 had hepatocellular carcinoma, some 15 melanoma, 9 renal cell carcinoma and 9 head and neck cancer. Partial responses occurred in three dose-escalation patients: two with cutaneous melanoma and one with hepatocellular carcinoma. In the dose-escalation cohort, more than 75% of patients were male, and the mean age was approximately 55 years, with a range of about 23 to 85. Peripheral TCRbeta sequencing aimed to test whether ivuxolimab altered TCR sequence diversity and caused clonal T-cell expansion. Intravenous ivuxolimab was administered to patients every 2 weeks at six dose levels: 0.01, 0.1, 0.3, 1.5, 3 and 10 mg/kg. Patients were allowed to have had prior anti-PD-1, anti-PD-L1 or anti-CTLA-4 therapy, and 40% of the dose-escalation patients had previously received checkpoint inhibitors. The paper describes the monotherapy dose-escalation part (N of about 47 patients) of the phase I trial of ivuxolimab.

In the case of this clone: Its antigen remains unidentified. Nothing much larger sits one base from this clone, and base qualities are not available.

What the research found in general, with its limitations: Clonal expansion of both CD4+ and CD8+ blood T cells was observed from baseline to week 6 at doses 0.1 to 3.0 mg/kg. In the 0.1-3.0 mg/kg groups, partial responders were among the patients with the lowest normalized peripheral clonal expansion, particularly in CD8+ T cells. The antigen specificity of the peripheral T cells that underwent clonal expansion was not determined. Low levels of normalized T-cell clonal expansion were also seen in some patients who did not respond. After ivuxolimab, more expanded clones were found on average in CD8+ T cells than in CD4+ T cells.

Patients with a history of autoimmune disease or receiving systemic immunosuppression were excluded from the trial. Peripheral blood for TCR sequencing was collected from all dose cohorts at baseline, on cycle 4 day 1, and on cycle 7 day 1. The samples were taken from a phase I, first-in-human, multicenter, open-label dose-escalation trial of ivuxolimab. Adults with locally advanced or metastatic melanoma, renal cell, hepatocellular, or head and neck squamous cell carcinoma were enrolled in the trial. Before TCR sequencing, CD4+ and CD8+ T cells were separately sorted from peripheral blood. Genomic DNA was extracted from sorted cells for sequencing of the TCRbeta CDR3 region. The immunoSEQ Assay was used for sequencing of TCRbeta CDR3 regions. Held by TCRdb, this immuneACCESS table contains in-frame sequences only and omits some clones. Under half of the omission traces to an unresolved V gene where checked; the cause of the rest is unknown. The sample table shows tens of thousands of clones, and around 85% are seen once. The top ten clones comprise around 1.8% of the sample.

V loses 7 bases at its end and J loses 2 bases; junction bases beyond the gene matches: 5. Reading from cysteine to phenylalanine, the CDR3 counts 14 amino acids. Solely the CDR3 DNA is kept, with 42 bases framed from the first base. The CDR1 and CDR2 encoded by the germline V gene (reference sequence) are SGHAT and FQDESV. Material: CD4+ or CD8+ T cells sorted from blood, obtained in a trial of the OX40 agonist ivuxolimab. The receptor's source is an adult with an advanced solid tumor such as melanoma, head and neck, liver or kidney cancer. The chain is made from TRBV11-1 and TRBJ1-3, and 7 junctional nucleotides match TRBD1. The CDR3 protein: CASKPTGTGNTIYF. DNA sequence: TGTGCCAGCAAACCGACAGGGACTGGAAACACCATATATTTT.